This TCR beta chain came from a study of cytomegalovirus exposure and HLA in healthy donors. Overall study results and limits: Judged likely to be a sequencing artifact was a cluster of highly shared sequence variants. TRBV6-2, TRBV6-3 and other indistinguishable V segments were excluded. The study put about 180 TCR beta chains on its list as cytomegalovirus-associated.

PCR was performed using 60 Vbeta and 13 Jbeta primers. Authors' data handling: An analysis that came later counted some 85 million unique TCR beta chains, some 11 million shared. Sequencing used immunoSEQ multiplex PCR; TCRdb keeps in-frame clones, though not all of them. V, J and clone size are taken as reported in that table, and D and trimming were inferred from the DNA itself. Found here are about 170,000 clones, more than 60% of them singletons; the top ten hold 2% to 3%. The CDR3 loop spans 12 amino acids. Note on this clone: Its antigen remains unidentified.

This rearrangement joins TRBV21-1 to TRBJ2-2; the table's D call of TRBD2 was not tested on the DNA. TRBV21-1 corresponds to a pseudogene. This TCR came from a human donor in good health. The material sequenced was PBMCs. The CDR3 coding sequence is TGTGCCAGCAGCCCTTATATCGGGGAGCTGTTTTTT. Translated, it gives CASSPYIGELFF.